This T cell receptor (beta chain) was captured in a study of blood T cell repertoires in COVID-19. Study-wide background: Nucleic acid was either cDNA or gDNA, and it came from T cells, B-cell-depleted T cells, or PBMCs.

Method: immunoSEQ multiplex PCR; TCRdb's copy keeps in-frame clones and lacks some. The table lists some 20,000 clones, about four fifths of them singletons. Sequencing was performed on peripheral blood. The receptor's source is a human donor in a cohort sampled during active COVID-19.

CDR3 amino acids: CASSLPGLGDTGELFF. The CDR3 DNA reads TGTGCCAGCAGTCTACCGGGGTTGGGAGACACCGGGGAGCTGTTTTTT. The chain uses TRBV28 and TRBJ2-2; tentatively, D is TRBD2 (5 bases). Germline assignment: CDR1 MDHEN and CDR2 SYDVKM. Trimming pared 5 bases from V and 3 bases from J, leaving 16 bases between. The CDR3 spans 16 residues.